The entry below gives a single T cell receptor beta chain sequence along with its context. This table comes from immunoSEQ multiplex PCR, and its TCRdb copy is limited to in-frame clones, with some not included. The table shows some 140,000 clones, with approximately 80% occurring only once. For recovered donors of Cohort 3, there were two negative PCRs, clearance, or symptom resolution. Germline-derived CDR1 and CDR2 are MNHNS and SASEGT. The germline V and J ends were trimmed by 0 bases and 6 bases, with 12 bases remaining between them. The CDR3 has 15 amino acids. The sample comes from a study of blood T cell repertoires in COVID-19. In the study overall: Researchers got acute and convalescent COVID-19 samples from the United States, Italy and Spain.

The material sequenced was PBMCs or T cells enriched from blood (not recorded which). This chain joins TRBV6-1 and TRBJ1-5; TRBD1 is a possible D gene (5 bases). The receptor was derived from a middle-aged man who had recovered from COVID-19. For the CDR3, the DNA is TGTGCCAGCAGTGAAGCGTACAGGTCCGCTCAGCCCCAGCATTTT. This sequence encodes CASSEAYRSAQPQHF.